In its sample, the clone carrying this T cell receptor (beta chain) was seen a few times. Its antigen is not known. These data are taken from a study of vaccination and CD4 T cells after COVID-19. Regarding the study as a whole: Looking at convalescent patients, a median about 86% of reactive clones were present only post-vaccination.

A single record per CDR3 protein comes from TCRdb applying MiXCR to the PCR reads. The data hold about 15,000 distinct CDR3 sequences, with approximately 72% observed a single time. J gave up 3 bases and V 0 bases, and 17 bases lay outside the gene matches. The CDR3 totals 20 residues. The germline CDR1 and CDR2 sequences are MNHEY and SVGAGI. This chain joins TRBV6-5 and TRBJ1-5; TRBD1 matches at 7 bases. This TCR derives from a human donor who had recovered from COVID-19. The sample consisted of CD4+ T cells from blood, taken after SARS-CoV-2 vaccination. The chain's CDR3 is CASSYSTRDRTLVLNQPQHF. In nucleotides, the CDR3 is TGTGCCAGCAGTTACTCGACCCGGGACAGAACCCTGGTACTCAATCAGCCCCAGCATTTT.